The 7 T cell receptor beta chains listed next were all sequenced from one sample in a study of Tregs in tolerant kidney transplant recipients (dated by TCRdb to the late 2010s). The transplants used related donors with nonmyeloablative bone marrow transplantation, and mixed chimerism in the human trials was transient. Library preparation used the immunoSEQ multiplex PCR assay. TCRdb's version of the immuneACCESS table is confined to in-frame rearrangements and falls short of the full clone set. An unresolved V gene accounts for under half of the shortfall where checked; the remainder is of unknown origin. This sample comprises fewer than 95,000 clones, roughly 93% of them detected only once. Jointly, the top ten make up under 2% of the sample. The specimen was CD4+ T cells from blood (PBMCs), collected 12 months after the transplant. The receptors shown here come from a human patient who received a combined kidney and bone marrow transplant. A transplant means some T cells may be of graft donor rather than patient origin.

The gene calls are TRBV28 and TRBJ2-1; 11 bases agree with TRBD1. This CDR3 is 15 amino acids long. V lost 3 bases, J lost 9 bases, and 7 bases stayed unmatched. Germline V gives CDR1 MDHEN, CDR2 SYDVKM. CDR3 sequence (DNA): TGTGCCAGCAGTTTGTTGGACAGGGGGCAGGGTGAGCAGTTCTTC. As protein: CASSLLDRGQGEQFF.

J is TRBJ2-5 and V is TRBV18; 8 bases map to TRBD2. The DNA end is a closer match to TRBJ2-7, so the J assignment may be wrong. CDR3 length: 14 residues. The germline gives CDR1 KGHSH, CDR2 LQKENI. DNA of the CDR3: TGTGCCAGCTCACCGACGAGCGGGAGCCACGAGCAGTACTTC. This gives the protein CASSPTSGSHEQYF.

The chain is built from TRBV7-2 and TRBJ2-2; 7 nucleotides agree with TRBD2. This CDR3 spans 15 amino acids. The germline CDR1 and CDR2 sequences are SGHTA and FQGNSA. Losses at the gene ends were 4 bases for V and 4 bases for J; bases not matched to a gene: 6. CDR3 in amino acids: CASSSVAGVTGELFF. The CDR3 coding sequence is TGTGCCAGCAGCTCCGTAGCGGGTGTCACCGGGGAGCTGTTTTTT. The full variable domain, with the rest looked up from reference TRBV7-2 and TRBJ2-2, is GAGVSQSPSNKVTEKGKDVELRCDPISGHTALYWYRQSLGQGLEFLIYFQGNSAPDKSGLPSDRFSAERTGGSVSTLTIQRTQQEDSAVYLCASSSVAGVTGELFFGEGSRLTVL.

This rearrangement joins TRBV4-1 to TRBJ1-4; 8 bases are a match to TRBD1. The CDR3 consists of 16 residues. Germline lookup yields CDR1 MGHRA and CDR2 YSYEKL. The trim removed 1 base at V and 8 bases at J, leaving 9 bases unmatched. In DNA form, the CDR3 reads TGCGCCAGCAGCCAAGCTGTGGACAGGGTTGCGGAAAAACTGTTTTTT. It encodes CASSQAVDRVAEKLFF.

The chain carries TRBV25-1 and TRBJ1-1; possibly TRBD1 for D (5 bases). Trimming took 5 bases from V and 5 from J, leaving 15 bases between them. CDR3 length equals 14 residues. Germline CDR1 reads MGHDK; CDR2 reads SYGVNS. The CDR3 DNA reads as TGTGCCAGCAGTCACGGTGGGGCGAGGACTGAAGCTTTCTTT. This encodes CASSHGGARTEAFF. Drawing the rest from reference TRBV25-1 and TRBJ1-1, the complete variable domain is EADIYQTPRYLVIGTGKKITLECSQTMGHDKMYWYQQDPGMELHLIHYSYGVNSTEKGDLSSESTVSRIRTEHFPLTLESARPSHTSQYLCASSHGGARTEAFFGQGTRLTVV.

The J gene is TRBJ2-5, the V gene TRBV7-9, with TRBD1 matching 7 bases. The J call could be wrong; TRBJ2-7 is a better fit for the DNA end. CDR3 length equals 14 residues. Germline CDR1 is SEHNR and CDR2 is FQNEAQ (reference sequence). In DNA, the CDR3 is TGTGCCAGCAGCTTAAGGGGGCCGGAAAACGAGCAGTACTTC. Its translation: CASSLRGPENEQYF.

The chain uses TRBV10-3 and TRBJ2-2; 14 positions match TRBD2. The CDR3 extends over 17 amino acids. The J segment lost 3 bases and the V segment lost 11 bases, leaving 11 bases of the junction unmatched. Germline CDR1 ENHRY, CDR2 SYGVKD. The DNA for the CDR3 is TGTGCCGCGAAAGGGACTAGCGGGAGTCCGGACACCGGGGAGCTGTTTTTT. This translates into CAAKGTSGSPDTGELFF.